This T cell receptor (beta chain) was sequenced during a study of monozygotic twins with inflammatory bowel disease. Study results and limitations: Ultimately, a single strong signal or clonotype associated with IBD was not supported.

From its re-call of the 5' RACE reads, TCRdb lists each CDR3 protein once, without DNA. This table holds around 220,000 distinct CDR3 sequences. With respect to this clonotype: The target antigen is unknown.

Germline V gene sequence: CDR1 MNHEY, CDR2 SVGAGI. CDR3 length equals 14 residues. This TCR came from a human donor with ulcerative colitis or Crohn's disease, or a healthy co-twin of an affected twin (not recorded which). This rearrangement joins TRBV6-5 to TRBJ2-1. Sequencing used blood. The CDR3 here is CASSYSSGYNEQFF.